This T cell receptor beta chain was obtained from a study of shared clonotypes between healthy human individuals. Study context: Each donor contributed plates that comprised three CD4 naive, three CD4 memory, two CD8 naive and one CD8 memory.

The sample holds one count of this clone. Its specificity is not known. Study-wide points: Shared clonotypes: approximately 5.3% naive CD4, 3.5% to 4% naive CD8, 2.3% memory CD4, about 0.41% memory CD8.

Some clones are missing from TCRdb's copy, which holds only in-frame ones; the method was immunoSEQ multiplex PCR. The sample lists 1.5 million to 2.5 million clones, approximately 95% occurring once. CDR1 KGHSH and CDR2 LQKENI come from the germline V gene. The germline V and J ends were trimmed by 1 base and 9 bases, with 19 bases remaining between them. CDR3 size: 17 residues. CD8 cells classed as naive were CD45RO-negative and positively selected for CCR7, excluding terminally differentiated effector memory CD45RA+ cells. The specimen sequenced was naive CD8+ T cells sorted from blood. The chain combines TRBV18 with TRBJ1-6; D might be TRBD1 (6 bases). The sequence was collected from a man aged 18-30 years in good health. Here the CDR3 reads CASSPRDRRGSGSPLHF. In nucleotides, the CDR3 is TGTGCCAGCTCACCACGAGACCGAAGGGGGTCGGGTTCACCCCTCCACTTT.